Listed here is a single T cell receptor beta chain. Its matching antigen is unknown. A multiplex PCR was run with 60 Vbeta primers and 13 Jbeta primers. Some clones are missing from TCRdb's copy, which holds only in-frame ones; the method was immunoSEQ multiplex PCR. The profile shows about 170,000 clones, 85% of them singletons. The data belong to a study of cytomegalovirus exposure and HLA in healthy donors. Findings and caveats of the study: Overall, approximately 150 TCR beta chains were annotated as cytomegalovirus-associated. In vitro, three CMV-associated chains proved specific for CMV antigens.

The CDR3 totals 16 residues. V was shortened by 1 base and J by 4 bases, with 14 bases between the two germline ends. CDR1 and CDR2 (germline): MGHRA, YSYEKL. The sequencing input was PBMCs. This clonotype was obtained from a young man in good health and CMV-seropositive. This chain connects TRBV4-1 to TRBJ2-1, with a possible D match to TRBD2 (6 bases). The CDR3 sequence: CASSQVVMGRYNEQFF. The CDR3 nucleotides read TGCGCCAGCAGCCAAGTGGTTATGGGGAGGTACAATGAGCAGTTCTTC.